Here is one T cell receptor (beta chain) with its context. This receptor's antigen is unknown. Within one base of it there is no much larger clone, and no base qualities were kept. Including cysteine and phenylalanine, the CDR3 has 14 amino acids. CDR3 DNA is the only sequence kept; it has 42 bases, read in frame from the first base. From V the trimming removes 9 bases and from J it removes 3 bases, while the gene matches leave 6 bases of the junction unaccounted for. Based on the germline V gene (reference sequence), the CDR1 and CDR2 sequences are LNHDA and SQIVND. These data come from a study of T cells in Graves' hyperthyroidism and ophthalmopathy (dated by TCRdb to 2018 to 2020). Some background on the complete study: TCR V-J signatures able to tell the groups apart were searched for in a discovery cohort of around 95 patients, of whom over 40 had Graves' ophthalmopathy and 57 had stable Graves' hyperthyroidism. Prospective prediction of ophthalmopathy was tested in an independent validation cohort of 18 to 20 hyperthyroidism patients and around 16 patients who later progressed to ophthalmopathy. The roughly 100 discovery patients were randomly divided into training and test sets at a 7:3 ratio. Thyroid tissue and blood T-cell repertoires from several Graves' hyperthyroidism patients were also compared in the study. After blood sampling, hyperthyroidism patients were treated with methimazole at a starting dose of 30 mg daily, and ophthalmopathy patients were treated with high-dose intravenous methylprednisolone. TCR Vbeta CDR3 sequencing of roughly 140 peripheral blood samples (43 ophthalmopathy, about 80 hyperthyroidism and about 17 progressor patients) is reported in the paper. The study at large found these results: In cross-validation, a model built on a 13 V-J signature told ophthalmopathy apart from stable hyperthyroidism with 85% to 90% sensitivity and around 84% specificity, and in testing the same model reached 80%/75%. Most expanded thyroid clonotypes (frequency above 0.001) were also detected in blood, a finding suggesting that blood repertoires may reflect thyroid immune responses. In validation, the model predicted progression to ophthalmopathy a median of roughly six months before onset, with approximately 68% sensitivity and 72.22% specificity. Sample size was not statistically predetermined, and investigators were not blinded to group allocation.

Patients with uncontrolled infections, other autoimmune diseases, pregnancy or lactation were excluded. Diagnoses were established on the basis of clinical symptoms, serum thyroxine and TRAb, thyroid ultrasound, and orbital computed tomography. Total RNA was extracted with Trizol reagent, and quality was checked on an Agilent 2100 Bioanalyzer. TCR beta CDR3 regions were amplified from RNA transcripts. The first round of RT-PCR for the TCR CDR3 was performed with the HTBI primer set and the Qiagen OneStep RT-PCR kit. Libraries were constructed in a second round of multiplex PCR, after which size selection and purification were carried out. Paired-end sequencing of the libraries was performed with 100 bp reads on an Illumina HiSeq2000. On the study's bioinformatics: Raw data were processed with SOAPnuke, discarding reads with adapters, uncalled bases, mean Phred below 15, or no exact constant-primer or identifier match. COPE v1.2.5 was used to merge the high-quality paired reads, and each unique nucleotide sequence was defined as a clonotype. MiTCR v1.1 was used to align clonotypes to the IMGT TRBV, TRBD and TRBJ reference segments. Only V-J combinations with frequency above 0.0001, covering 99% to 99.2% of repertoires, were analysed. A TCS score was defined as the ratio between F50 (clonal expansion) and ExV (chaos), using BLOSUM62-based TCRdist between CDR3 peptides within each V-J. Welch's t-statistics and random forest reduced roughly 540 V-J features to 10 to 15, which were used in a naive Bayes classifier (R e1071). The similarity between thyroid and blood repertoires was quantified using the Morisita-Horn index. TCRdb reran the public reads through fastp at Q25 and MiXCR, keeping productive beta chains. Duplicate CDR3 protein sequences are folded into a single record with the most common DNA and genes. TCRdb, rather than the study authors, made the V and J calls. The sample table contains hundreds of thousands of distinct CDR3 sequences; only one count was recorded for 45% of them. The top ten constitute under 8% of the sample.

The chain uses TRBV19 and TRBJ1-5, and 9 bases in between align with TRBD1. This clonotype was sampled from an adult man with Graves' disease, either hyperthyroidism or ophthalmopathy (not recorded which). Material for sequencing was peripheral blood or thyroid tissue (not recorded which). The encoded CDR3 is CASKGQGDNQPQHF. The DNA reads as follows: TGTGCCAGCAAGGGACAGGGCGACAATCAGCCCCAGCATTTT.